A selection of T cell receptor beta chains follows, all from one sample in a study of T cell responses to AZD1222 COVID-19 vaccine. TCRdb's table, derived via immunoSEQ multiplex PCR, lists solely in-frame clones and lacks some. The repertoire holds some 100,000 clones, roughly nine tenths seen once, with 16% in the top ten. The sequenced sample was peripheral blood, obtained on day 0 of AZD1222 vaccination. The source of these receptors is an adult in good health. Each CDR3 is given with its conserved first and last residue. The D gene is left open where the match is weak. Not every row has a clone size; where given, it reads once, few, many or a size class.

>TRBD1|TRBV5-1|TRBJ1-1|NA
TGCGCCAGCAGCTCGGGACAGGGGTCCTGGGGGAACACTGAAGCTTTCTTT
CASSSGQGSWGNTEAFF
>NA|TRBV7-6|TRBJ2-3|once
TGTGCCAGCAGCTCCCCCCCTACTCAGGGTACGCAGTATTTT
CASSSPPTQGTQYF
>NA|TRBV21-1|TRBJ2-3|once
TGTGCCAGCACAGTCGGGGGGCCAAGCACAGATACGCAGTATTTT
CASTVGGPSTDTQYF
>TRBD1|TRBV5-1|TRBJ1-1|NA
TGCGCCAGCAGCCCCGAACAGGGGTGGGGCACTGAAGCTTTCTTT
CASSPEQGWGTEAFF
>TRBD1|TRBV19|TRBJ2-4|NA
TGTGCCAGTAGACCCGGGACAGCAAACATTCAGTACTTC
CASRPGTANIQYF
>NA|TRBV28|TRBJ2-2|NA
TGTGCCAGCAGTTTCGGGGGCGCCAACACCGGGGAGCTGTTTTTT
CASSFGGANTGELFF
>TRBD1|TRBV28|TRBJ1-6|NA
TGTGCCAGCAGTCCCGGGACAGCTAATTCACCCCTCCACTTT
CASSPGTANSPLHF
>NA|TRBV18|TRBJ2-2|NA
TGTGCCAGCTCACTCACCGGGACGACGAACACCGGGGAGCTGTTTTTT
CASSLTGTTNTGELFF
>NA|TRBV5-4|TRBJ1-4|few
TGTGCCAGCAGCACAAACCGGGCCCTTGATGAAAAACTGTTTTTT
CASSTNRALDEKLFF
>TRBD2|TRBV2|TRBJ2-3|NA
TGTGCCAGCACCCCGGGACTAGCGGGAACAGATACGCAGTATTTT
CASTPGLAGTDTQYF
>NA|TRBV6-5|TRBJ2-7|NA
TGTGCCAGCACTGGGGGGGCCCACGAGCAGTACTTC
CASTGGAHEQYF
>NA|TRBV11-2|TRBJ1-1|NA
TGTGCCAGCAGCTTAGGTGGGGTAACTGAAGCTTTCTTT
CASSLGGVTEAFF
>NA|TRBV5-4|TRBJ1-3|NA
TGTGCCAGCAGCTTGGGAGGGATGGCTGGAAACACCATATATTTT
CASSLGGMAGNTIYF
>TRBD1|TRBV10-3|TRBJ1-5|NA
TGTGCCATCATAAACGACAGGGTTCAGCCCCAGCATTTT
CAIINDRVQPQHF
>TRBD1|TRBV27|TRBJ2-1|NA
TGTGCCAGCAGAACAGGACAGGGTGGGGTCTACAATGAGCAGTTCTTC
CASRTGQGGVYNEQFF
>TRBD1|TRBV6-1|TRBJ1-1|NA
TGTGCCAGCAGTGAAGCCCGGGACAGGGGTCGGAGGGTTACTGAAGCTTTCTTT
CASSEARDRGRRVTEAFF
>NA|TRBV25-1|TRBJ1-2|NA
TGTGCCAGCACCGAGGACAGCTCCTATGGCTACACCTTC
CASTEDSSYGYTF
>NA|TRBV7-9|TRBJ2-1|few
TGTGCCAGCAGCTTAGCGGGAGGTTACAATGAGCAGTTCTTC
CASSLAGGYNEQFF
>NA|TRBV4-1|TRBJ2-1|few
TGCGCCAGTACCCCAAGCAGGGCCACCTACAATGAGCAGTTCTTC
CASTPSRATYNEQFF
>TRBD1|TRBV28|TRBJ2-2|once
TGTGCCAGCAGTTCGGTGCGGACAGGGGGAATCGGGGAGCTGTTTTTT
CASSSVRTGGIGELFF
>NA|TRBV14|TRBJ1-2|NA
TGTGCCAGCAGCCAAGATGAGGCCTTCTATGGCTACACCTTC
CASSQDEAFYGYTF
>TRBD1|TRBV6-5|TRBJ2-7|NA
TGTGCCAGCAGTTACTCGAGACGACAGGGCTACGAGCAGTACTTC
CASSYSRRQGYEQYF
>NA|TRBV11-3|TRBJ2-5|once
TGTGCCAGCAGCTTAGGCTTCCAGGAGACCCAGTACTTC
CASSLGFQETQYF
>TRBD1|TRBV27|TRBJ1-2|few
TGTGCCAGCAGCCTAGACAGGGTCGGGGGAAAGTATGGCTACACCTTC
CASSLDRVGGKYGYTF
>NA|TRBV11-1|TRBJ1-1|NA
TGTGCCAGCAGCCGACGTTCTGGACACCCTGAAGCTTTCTTT
CASSRRSGHPEAFF
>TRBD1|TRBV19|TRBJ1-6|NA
TGTGCCAGTAGTGCCATCGCCGGGACAGGGGGTAATTCACCCCTCCACTTT
CASSAIAGTGGNSPLHF
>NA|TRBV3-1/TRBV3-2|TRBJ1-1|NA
TGTGCCAGCAGCCAAGATTTCCGGATTAACACTGAAGCTTTCTTT
CASSQDFRINTEAFF
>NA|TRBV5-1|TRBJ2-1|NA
TGCGCCAGCAGCTTGGTCGGGCGGAGCAATGAGCAGTTCTTC
CASSLVGRSNEQFF
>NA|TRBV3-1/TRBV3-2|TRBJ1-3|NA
TGTGCCAGCAGCCCCCAAGGAAGCTCTGGAAACACCATATATTTT
CASSPQGSSGNTIYF
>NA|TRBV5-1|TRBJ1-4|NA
TGCGCCAGCAGCTCCGGACAGCTTAATGAAAAACTGTTTTTT
CASSSGQLNEKLFF
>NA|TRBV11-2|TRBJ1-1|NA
TGTGCCAGCAGCTGGGATTCGGACGGGGGGTCTTTCTTT
CASSWDSDGGSFF
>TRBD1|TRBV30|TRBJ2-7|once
TGTGCCTGGAGTGGCACAGGGGGCCTGACTTACTTC
CAWSGTGGLTYF
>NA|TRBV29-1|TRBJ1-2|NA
TGCAGCGTTGAAGTATGGCGGGAGAGTGGCTACACCTTC
CSVEVWRESGYTF
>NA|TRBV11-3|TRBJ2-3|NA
TGTGCCAGCAGCGTCGACCAGGGTTATCATACGCAGTATTTT
CASSVDQGYHTQYF
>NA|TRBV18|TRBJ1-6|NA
TGTGCCAGCTCACCATCCGTCGACGGCAGCTCCTATAATTCACCCCTCCACTTT
CASSPSVDGSSYNSPLHF
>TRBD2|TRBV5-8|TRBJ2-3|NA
TGTGCCAGCAGCCCGGGGGGAGCCGGCACAGATACGCAGTATTTT
CASSPGGAGTDTQYF
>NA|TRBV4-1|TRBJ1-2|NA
TGCGCCAGCAGCCAAGATTACGGTTATGGCTACACCTTC
CASSQDYGYGYTF
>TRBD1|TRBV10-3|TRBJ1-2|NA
TGTGCCAGCAGGGGGCCGGGTCGCGGGAACTATGGCTACACCTTC
CASRGPGRGNYGYTF
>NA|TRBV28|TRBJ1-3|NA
TGTGCCAGCAGGGCAGGGTTTTCTGGAAACACCATATATTTT
CASRAGFSGNTIYF
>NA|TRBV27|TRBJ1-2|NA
TGTGCCAGCAGCCTAAACAGCGCCTATGGCTACACCTTC
CASSLNSAYGYTF
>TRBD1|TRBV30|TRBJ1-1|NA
TGTGCCTGGAGTGCGCCGGGACAGGGGACTGAAGCTTTCTTT
CAWSAPGQGTEAFF
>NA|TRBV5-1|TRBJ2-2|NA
TGCGCCAGCAGCGTAACGGGTCGCACCTTTTTGTTTTTT
CASSVTGRTFLFF
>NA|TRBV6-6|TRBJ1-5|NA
TGTGCCAGCAGCTCCCCGGGGGATCAGCCCCAGCATTTT
CASSSPGDQPQHF
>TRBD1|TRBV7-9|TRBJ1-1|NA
TGTGCCAGCAGCTTTGGGACAGGGAGAGCTTTCTTT
CASSFGTGRAFF
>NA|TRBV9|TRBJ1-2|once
TGTGCCAGCAGCGTTGGGGCAGGAGATGGCTACACCTTC
CASSVGAGDGYTF